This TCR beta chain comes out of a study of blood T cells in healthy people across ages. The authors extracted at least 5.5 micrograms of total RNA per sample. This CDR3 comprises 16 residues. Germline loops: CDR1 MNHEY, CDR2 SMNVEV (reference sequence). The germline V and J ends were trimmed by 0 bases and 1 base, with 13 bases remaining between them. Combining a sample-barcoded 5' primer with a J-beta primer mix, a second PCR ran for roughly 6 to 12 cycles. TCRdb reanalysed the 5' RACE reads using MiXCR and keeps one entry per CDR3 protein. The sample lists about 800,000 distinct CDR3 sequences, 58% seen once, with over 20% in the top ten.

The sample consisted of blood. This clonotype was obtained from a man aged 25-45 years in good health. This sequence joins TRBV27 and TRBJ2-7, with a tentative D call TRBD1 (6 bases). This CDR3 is CASSLSKGTLSYEQYF. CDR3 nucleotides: TGTGCCAGCAGTTTATCGAAGGGGACATTATCCTACGAGCAGTACTTC.